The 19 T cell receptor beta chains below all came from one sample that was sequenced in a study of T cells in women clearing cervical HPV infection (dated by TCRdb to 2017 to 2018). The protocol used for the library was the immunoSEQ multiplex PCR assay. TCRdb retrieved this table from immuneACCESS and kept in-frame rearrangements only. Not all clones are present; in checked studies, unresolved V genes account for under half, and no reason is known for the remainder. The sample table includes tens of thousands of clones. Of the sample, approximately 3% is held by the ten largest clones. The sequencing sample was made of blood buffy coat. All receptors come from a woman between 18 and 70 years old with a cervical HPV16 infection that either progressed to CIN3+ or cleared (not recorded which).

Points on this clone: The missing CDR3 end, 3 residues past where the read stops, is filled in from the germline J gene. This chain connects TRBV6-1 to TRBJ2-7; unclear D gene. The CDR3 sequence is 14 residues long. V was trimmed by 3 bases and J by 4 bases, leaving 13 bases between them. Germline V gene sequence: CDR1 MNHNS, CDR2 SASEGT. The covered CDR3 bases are TGTGCCAGCAGTGACATTCTAACCGGGTACGAG. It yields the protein CASSDILTGYE. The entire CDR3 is CASSDILTGYEQYF.

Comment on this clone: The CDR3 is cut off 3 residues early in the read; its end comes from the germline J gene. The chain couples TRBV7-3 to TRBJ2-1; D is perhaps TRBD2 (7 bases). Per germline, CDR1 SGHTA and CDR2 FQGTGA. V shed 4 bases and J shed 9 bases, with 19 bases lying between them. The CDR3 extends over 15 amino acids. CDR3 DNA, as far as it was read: TGTGCCAGCAGCTCGGGACGTGGGGGGGCTCGTGAG. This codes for CASSSGRGGARE. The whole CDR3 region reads CASSSGRGGAREQFF.

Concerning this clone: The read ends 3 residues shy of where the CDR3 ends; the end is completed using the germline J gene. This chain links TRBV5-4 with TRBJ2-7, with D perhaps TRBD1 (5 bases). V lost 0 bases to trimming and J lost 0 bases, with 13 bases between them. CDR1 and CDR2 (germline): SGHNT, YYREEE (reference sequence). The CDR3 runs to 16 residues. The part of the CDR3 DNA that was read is TGTGCCAGCAGCTTGGCGACAGAGTTAGACTCCTACGAG. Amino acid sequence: CASSLATELDSYE. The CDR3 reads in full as CASSLATELDSYEQYF.

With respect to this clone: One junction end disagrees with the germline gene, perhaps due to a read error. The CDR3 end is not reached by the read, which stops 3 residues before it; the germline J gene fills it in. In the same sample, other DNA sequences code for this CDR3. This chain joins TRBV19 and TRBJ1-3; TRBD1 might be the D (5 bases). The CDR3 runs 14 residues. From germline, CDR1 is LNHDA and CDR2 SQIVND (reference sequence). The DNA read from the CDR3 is TGTGCCAGTAGTCGCGGCCAGGGCGGAAACACA. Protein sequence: CASSRGQGGNT. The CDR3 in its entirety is CASSRGQGGNTIYF.

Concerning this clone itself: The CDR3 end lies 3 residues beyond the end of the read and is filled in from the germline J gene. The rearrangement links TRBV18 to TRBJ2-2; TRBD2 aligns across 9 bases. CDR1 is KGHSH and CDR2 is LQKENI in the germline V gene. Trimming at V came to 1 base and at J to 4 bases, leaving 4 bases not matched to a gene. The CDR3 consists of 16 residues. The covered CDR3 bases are TGTGCCAGCTCACCACTCATTAGCGGGGGCACCGGGGAG. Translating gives CASSPLISGGTGE. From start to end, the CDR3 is CASSPLISGGTGELFF. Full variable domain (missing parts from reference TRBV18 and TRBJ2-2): NAGVMQNPRHLVRRRGQEARLRCSPMKGHSHVYWYRQLPEEGLKFMVYLQKENIIDESGMPKERFSAEFPKEGPSILRIQQVVRGDSAAYFCASSPLISGGTGELFFGEGSRLTVL.

This CDR3 reads CSARVGAFGYGYTF. The covered CDR3 bases are TGCAGTGCTAGAGTTGGGGCTTTCGGCTATGGC. This chain uses TRBV20-1 with TRBJ1-2, with D possibly matching TRBD1 (5 bases). The CDR3 end is not reached by the read, which stops 3 residues before it; the germline J gene fills it in. This CDR3 region has 14 residues. Trimming took off 1 base at V and 4 bases at J, with 13 bases between the two ends. Looked up from germline, CDR1 is DFQATT and CDR2 is SNEGSKA (reference sequence).

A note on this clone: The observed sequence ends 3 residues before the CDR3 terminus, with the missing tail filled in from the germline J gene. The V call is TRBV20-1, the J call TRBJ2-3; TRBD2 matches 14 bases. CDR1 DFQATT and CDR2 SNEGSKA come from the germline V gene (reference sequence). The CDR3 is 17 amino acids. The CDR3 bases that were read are TGCAGTGCTACCTCCGGACTAGCGGGGGGACCAAGAGAGACG. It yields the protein CSATSGLAGGPRET. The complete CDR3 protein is CSATSGLAGGPRETQYF.

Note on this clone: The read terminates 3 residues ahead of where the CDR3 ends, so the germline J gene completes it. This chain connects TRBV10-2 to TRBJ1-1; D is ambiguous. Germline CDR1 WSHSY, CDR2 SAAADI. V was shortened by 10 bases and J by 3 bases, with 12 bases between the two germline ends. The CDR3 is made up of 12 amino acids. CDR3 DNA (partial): TGCGCCACCGGCGGGCAGGACACTGAA. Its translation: CATGGQDTE. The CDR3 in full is CATGGQDTEAFF.

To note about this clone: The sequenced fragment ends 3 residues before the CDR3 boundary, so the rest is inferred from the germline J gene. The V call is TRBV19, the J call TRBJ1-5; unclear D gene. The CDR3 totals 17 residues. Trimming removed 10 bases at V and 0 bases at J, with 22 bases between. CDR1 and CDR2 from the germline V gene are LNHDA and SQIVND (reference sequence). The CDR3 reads CATPAVAPGYSNQPQHF. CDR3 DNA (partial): TGTGCCACTCCGGCTGTAGCCCCGGGGTATAGCAATCAGCCC. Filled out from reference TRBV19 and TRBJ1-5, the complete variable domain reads DGGITQSPKYLFRKEGQNVTLSCEQNLNHDAMYWYRQDPGQGLRLIYYSQIVNDFQKGDIAEGYSVSREKKESFPLTVTSAQKNPTAFYLCATPAVAPGYSNQPQHFGDGTRLSIL.

The CDR3 bases that were read are TGTGCCAGCAGCAACAGGGGCGGGGAG. This translates into CASSNRGGE. The entire CDR3 protein is CASSNRGGELFF. V is TRBV7-2 and J is TRBJ2-2; 7 nucleotides match TRBD1. The read is 3 residues too short to cover the CDR3 end, so that end is filled in from the germline J gene. Germline V lookup: CDR1 SGHTA, CDR2 FQGNSA. With 5 bases clipped from V and 7 bases from J, the junction kept 1 base outside the gene matches. The CDR3 runs to 12 residues.

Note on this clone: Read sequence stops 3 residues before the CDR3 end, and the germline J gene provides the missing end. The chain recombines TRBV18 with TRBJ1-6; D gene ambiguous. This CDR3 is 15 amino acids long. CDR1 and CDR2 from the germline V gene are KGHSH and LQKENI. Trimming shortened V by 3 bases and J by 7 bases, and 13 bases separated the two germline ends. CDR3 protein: CASSPSVQENSPLHF. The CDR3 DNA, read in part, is TGTGCCAGCTCACCGTCGGTCCAGGAAAATTCACCC.

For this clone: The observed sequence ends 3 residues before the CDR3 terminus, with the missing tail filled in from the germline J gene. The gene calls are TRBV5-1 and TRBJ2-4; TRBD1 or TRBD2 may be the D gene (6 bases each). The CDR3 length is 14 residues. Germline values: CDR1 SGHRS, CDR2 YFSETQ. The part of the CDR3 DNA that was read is TGCGCCAGCAGCTTCCGCGGGACACAAGAGACT. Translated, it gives CASSFRGTQET. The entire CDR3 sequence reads CASSFRGTQETQYF.

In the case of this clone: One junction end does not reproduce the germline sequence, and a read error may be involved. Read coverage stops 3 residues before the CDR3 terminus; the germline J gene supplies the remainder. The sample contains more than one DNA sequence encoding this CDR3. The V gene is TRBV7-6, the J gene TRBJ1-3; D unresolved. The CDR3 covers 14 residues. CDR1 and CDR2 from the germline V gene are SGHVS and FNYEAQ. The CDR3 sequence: CASSSRVYGNTIYF. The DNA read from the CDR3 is TGTGCCAGCAGCAGTAGGGTGTATGGAAACACA.

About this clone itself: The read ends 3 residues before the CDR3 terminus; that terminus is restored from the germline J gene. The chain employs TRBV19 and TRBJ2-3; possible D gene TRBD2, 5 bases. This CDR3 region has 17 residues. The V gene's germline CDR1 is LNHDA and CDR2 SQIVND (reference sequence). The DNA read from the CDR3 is TGTGCCAGTAGTGGCCGGACTCCCAGCCTGTACCAAGAGACG. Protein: CASSGRTPSLYQET. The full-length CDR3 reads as CASSGRTPSLYQETQYF.

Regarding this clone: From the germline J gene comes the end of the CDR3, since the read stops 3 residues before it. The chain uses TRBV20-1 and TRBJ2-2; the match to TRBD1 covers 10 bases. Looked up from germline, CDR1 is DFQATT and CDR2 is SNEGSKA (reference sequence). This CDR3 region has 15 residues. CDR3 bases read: TGCAGTGCTAGGGGGACAGGGGAGCATAATGAAAAG. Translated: CSARGTGEHNEK. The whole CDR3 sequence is CSARGTGEHNEKLFF.

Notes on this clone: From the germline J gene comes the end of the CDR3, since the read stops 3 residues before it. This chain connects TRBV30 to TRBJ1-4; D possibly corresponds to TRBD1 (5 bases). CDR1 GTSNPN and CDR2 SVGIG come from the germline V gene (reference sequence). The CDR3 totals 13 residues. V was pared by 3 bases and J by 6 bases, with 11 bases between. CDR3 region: CAWSDSSDEKLFF. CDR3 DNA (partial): TGTGCCTGGAGCGACAGTTCAGATGAAAAA.

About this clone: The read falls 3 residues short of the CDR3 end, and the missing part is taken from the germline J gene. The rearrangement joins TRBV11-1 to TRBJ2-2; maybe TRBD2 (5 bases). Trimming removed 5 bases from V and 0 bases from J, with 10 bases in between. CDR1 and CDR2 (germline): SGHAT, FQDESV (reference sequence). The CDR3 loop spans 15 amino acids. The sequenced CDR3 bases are TGTGCCAGCAGCCCCCCCGGGGCGAACACCGGGGAG. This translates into CASSPPGANTGE. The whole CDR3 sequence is CASSPPGANTGELFF.

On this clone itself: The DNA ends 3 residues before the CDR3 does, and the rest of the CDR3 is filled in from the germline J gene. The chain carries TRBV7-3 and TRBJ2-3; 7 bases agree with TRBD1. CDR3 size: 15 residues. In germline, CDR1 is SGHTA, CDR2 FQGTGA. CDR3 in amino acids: CASSGRGCSNQPQYF. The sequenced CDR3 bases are TGTGCCAGCAGCGGCAGGGGGTGTAGCAATCAGCCG.

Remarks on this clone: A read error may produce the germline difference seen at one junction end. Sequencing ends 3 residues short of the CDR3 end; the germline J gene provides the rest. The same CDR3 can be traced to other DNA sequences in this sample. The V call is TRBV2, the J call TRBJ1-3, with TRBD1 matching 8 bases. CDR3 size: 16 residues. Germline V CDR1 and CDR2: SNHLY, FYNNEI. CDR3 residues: CASAAQGGLEGNTIYF. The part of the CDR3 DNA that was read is TGTGCCAGCGCCGCACAGGGGGGGCTAGAAGGAAACACG.